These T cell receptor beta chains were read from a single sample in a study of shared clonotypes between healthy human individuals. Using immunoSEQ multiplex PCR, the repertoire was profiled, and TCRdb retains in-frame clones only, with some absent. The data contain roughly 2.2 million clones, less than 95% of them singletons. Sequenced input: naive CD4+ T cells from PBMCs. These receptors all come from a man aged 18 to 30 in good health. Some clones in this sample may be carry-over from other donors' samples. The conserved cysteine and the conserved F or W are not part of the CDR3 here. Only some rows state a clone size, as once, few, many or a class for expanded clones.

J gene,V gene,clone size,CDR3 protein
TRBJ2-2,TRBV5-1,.,ASSSRAGDNTGELF
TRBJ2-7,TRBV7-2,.,ASSSLAGAYEQY
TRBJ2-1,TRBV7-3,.,ASSQDMYINEQF
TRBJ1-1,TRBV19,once,ASSIEGSYTEAF
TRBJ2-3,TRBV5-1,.,ASKRAMTTDTQY
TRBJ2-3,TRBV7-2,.,ASSLLSYTQY
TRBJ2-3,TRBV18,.,ASSPFTDTQY
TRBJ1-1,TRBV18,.,ASSMTVSDTEAF
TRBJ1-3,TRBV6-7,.,ASSSIDIRGNTIY
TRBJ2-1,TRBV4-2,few,ASSLSSPSYNEQF
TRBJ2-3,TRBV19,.,ASSRAGGLNTQY
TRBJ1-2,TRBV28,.,ASSTPIYGYT
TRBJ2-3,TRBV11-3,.,ASSLGGDTQY
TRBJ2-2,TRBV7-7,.,ASSPNGGGDGELF
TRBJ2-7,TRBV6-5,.,ASRGRRGHYEQY
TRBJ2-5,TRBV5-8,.,ASSSTEQETQY
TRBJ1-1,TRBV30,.,AWSGYGLNTEAF
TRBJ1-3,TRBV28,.,ATTVSRGNTIY
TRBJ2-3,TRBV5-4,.,ASSLPGRTDTQY
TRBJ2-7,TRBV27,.,ASRPGQASYEQY
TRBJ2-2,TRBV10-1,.,ASSDRRTGNTGELF
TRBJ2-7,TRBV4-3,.,ASSRSRSVRYEQY
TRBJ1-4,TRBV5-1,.,ASSALPRHDNEKLF